The present TCR beta chain was sequenced within a study of high-grade serous ovarian cancer treatment subgroups. The tumor samples were collected prior to definitive surgery or chemotherapy. Method: immunoSEQ multiplex PCR; TCRdb's copy keeps in-frame clones and lacks some. The sample includes about 33,000 clones, 79% of them seen just once. CDR1 and CDR2 from the germline V gene are MNHEY and SMNVEV (reference sequence). V gave up 5 bases and J gave up 5 bases; unmatched junction bases: 4. The CDR3 totals 15 residues. Sequencing was carried out using tumor tissue. This rearrangement joins TRBV27 to TRBJ2-6; the match to TRBD1 covers 9 bases. The TCR was taken from a human donor with high-grade serous ovarian cancer. For the CDR3, the DNA is TGTGCCAGCAGTACCACAGGGGGCAGGGCCAACGTCCTGACTTTC. Translated: CASSTTGGRANVLTF.